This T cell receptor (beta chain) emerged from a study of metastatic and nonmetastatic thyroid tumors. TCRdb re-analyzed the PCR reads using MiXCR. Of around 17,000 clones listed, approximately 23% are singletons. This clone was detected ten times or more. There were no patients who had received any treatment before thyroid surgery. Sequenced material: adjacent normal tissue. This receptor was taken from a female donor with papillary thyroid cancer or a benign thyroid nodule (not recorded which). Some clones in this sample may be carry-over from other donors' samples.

For the CDR3, the DNA is TGTGCCAGCAGCTTAACCGGACTAGCGGCCTACTCTAGCACAGATACGCAGTATTTT. Its protein is CASSLTGLAAYSSTDTQYF. The chain is built from TRBV7-6 and TRBJ2-3; 10 bases fit TRBD2. The CDR3 consists of 19 residues. Germline V gives CDR1 SGHVS, CDR2 FNYEAQ. The trim removed 2 bases at V and 0 bases at J, leaving 11 bases unmatched.